This T cell receptor beta chain was sequenced for a study of blood T cell repertoires in COVID-19. About the research overall: Nucleic acid was either cDNA or gDNA, and it came from T cells, B-cell-depleted T cells, or PBMCs.

Using immunoSEQ multiplex PCR, the repertoire was profiled, and TCRdb retains in-frame clones only, with some absent. The table records around 400,000 clones, approximately 87% of them present only once. Only one count was recorded for this clone. Sequencing was done on a sample of peripheral blood. The receptor's source is an older woman with COVID-19, enrolled during active disease.

Here the CDR3 DNA reads TGTGCCAGCAGCGTGAGGGCCGTCGAAAACACCGGGGAGCTGTTTTTT. This gives the protein CASSVRAVENTGELFF. This chain connects TRBV7-2 to TRBJ2-2, with D perhaps TRBD2 (5 bases). Trimming removed 5 bases from V and 2 bases from J, with 15 bases in between. In germline, CDR1 is SGHTA, CDR2 FQGNSA. The CDR3 is 16 amino acids.